The sequence of this TCR beta chain was determined in a study of blood T cells in healthy people across ages. Germline V gene lookup returns CDR1 SGHVS and CDR2 FNYEAQ. This CDR3 comprises 14 residues. Between the trimmed V and J ends, which lost 5 bases and 1 base, there was a span of 11 bases. Together with a sample-barcoded 5' primer, a J-beta primer mix was included in a second PCR lasting about 7 to 12 cycles. TCRdb recomputed calls from the 5' RACE reads with MiXCR, one row per CDR3 protein. Of hundreds of thousands of distinct CDR3 sequences in the sample, around 21% were seen once. The chain has TRBV7-6 and TRBJ2-5; D perhaps matches TRBD1 (6 bases). The sequence was obtained from a man between 65 and 85 years old in good health. Sequenced: blood. CDR3 sequence reads: CASSARDTQETQYF. The CDR3 DNA reads as TGTGCCAGCAGCGCCCGGGACACCCAAGAGACCCAGTACTTC.